This entry concerns a single T cell receptor (beta chain). Its antigen is unidentified. Profiling relied on immunoSEQ multiplex PCR, and the TCRdb table lists in-frame clones only, not all of them. The repertoire holds roughly 120,000 clones, with more than 90% as singletons. This specimen belongs to a study of human thymus T cells. The study, taken as a whole, reports: Thymic and blood repertoires seemed to show skewed V and J gene use.

Resections from corrective heart surgery provided thymus tissue. Germline V lookup: CDR1 SGHDT, CDR2 YYEEEE. This CDR3 contains 18 residues. V shed 3 bases, J shed 3 bases, and the junction held 14 bases outside the gene matches. Specimen: thymus tissue. The gene calls are TRBV5-6 and TRBJ1-5, with 8 bases fitting TRBD1. This clonotype originated in a boy younger than two with a congenital heart defect but otherwise immunologically healthy. CDR3 sequence: CASSSGGRAGMVNQPQHF. The CDR3 DNA is TGTGCCAGCAGCTCAGGGGGCCGGGCTGGAATGGTCAATCAGCCCCAGCATTTT.